One sample yielded the 23 T cell receptor beta chains listed below, sequenced in a study of T cells after yellow fever vaccination. TCRdb reprocessed the 5' RACE reads with MiXCR, giving one entry per CDR3 protein. The sample comprises about 630,000 distinct CDR3 sequences, roughly 12% of which are singletons, and about 15% rests with the top ten. The specimen comprised PBMCs, sampled on the day of the yellow fever booster vaccination. The receptor source for this set is a young man who received the YFV17D yellow fever vaccine.

J is TRBJ1-2 and V is TRBV6-2 or TRBV6-3; D unclear. Germline V lookup: CDR1 MNHEY, CDR2 SVGEGT. The CDR3 spans 12 residues. Trimming stripped 6 bases from V and 7 bases from J, with 12 bases between. This CDR3 reads CASRPGAGGYTF. CDR3 coding DNA: TGTGCCAGCAGGCCGGGCGCAGGTGGCTACACCTTC.

The chain has TRBV5-5 and TRBJ1-1, with D perhaps TRBD1 (6 bases). This CDR3 is built from 13 residues. V was shortened by 4 bases and J by 7 bases, with 14 bases between the two germline ends. CDR1 and CDR2 from the germline V gene are SGHKS and YYEKEE (reference sequence). CDR3 loop: CASSRTALIEAFF. CDR3 in DNA: TGTGCCAGCAGCAGGACAGCCCTAATTGAAGCTTTCTTT.

This clonotype was found a few times. This chain connects TRBV29-1 to TRBJ2-3; 7 bases match TRBD1. V was pared by 6 bases and J by 1 base, with 7 bases of the junction left unmatched. Looked up from germline, CDR1 is SQVTM and CDR2 is ANQGSEA. The CDR3 covers 14 residues. The CDR3 loop reads CSVLTGLGTDTQYF. DNA for the CDR3: TGCAGCGTCCTGACAGGGTTGGGCACAGATACGCAGTATTTT.

This clonotype was recorded a few times. This chain joins TRBV6-1 and TRBJ2-1, with D tentatively TRBD1 (6 bases). There are 15 residues in the CDR3. Germline-derived CDR1 and CDR2 are MNHNS and SASEGT. V dropped 6 bases and J dropped 1 base, with 13 bases sitting between them. The CDR3 loop is CASRADRPSYNEQFF. The CDR3 bases are TGTGCCAGCAGGGCGGACAGACCGTCCTACAATGAGCAGTTCTTC.

In this sample, this clonotype turned up many times. The rearrangement links TRBV20-1 to TRBJ2-1, with D uncertain. The ends were cut back, 0 bases at V and 1 base at J, with 10 bases in the middle. The germline gives CDR1 DFQATT, CDR2 SNEGSKA (reference sequence). CDR3 length: 15 amino acids. CDR3 nucleotide sequence: TGCAGTGCTAGAGATCAGGCTAGATCCTACAATGAGCAGTTCTTC. It translates to CSARDQARSYNEQFF.

This clonotype was counted ten times or more. This rearrangement joins TRBV18 to TRBJ2-1; 7 bases line up with TRBD1. Germline V lookup: CDR1 KGHSH, CDR2 LQKENI. Germline trimming cut 3 bases from V and 5 bases from J; bases unmatched to any gene: 4. The CDR3 covers 14 residues. The chain's CDR3 is CASSPLTGHNEQFF. CDR3 DNA sequence: TGTGCCAGCTCACCCCTGACAGGGCACAATGAGCAGTTCTTC.

Only a few counts were recorded for this clonotype. The chain couples TRBV7-2 to TRBJ2-3; D tentatively reads TRBD1 or TRBD2 (5 bases each). This CDR3 spans 17 amino acids. The V and J ends lost 2 bases and 2 bases respectively, with 17 bases between them. The germline V gene has CDR1 SGHTA and CDR2 FQGNSA. This CDR3 reads CASSLWLGDADTDTQYF. DNA of the CDR3: TGTGCCAGCAGCTTATGGCTCGGGGACGCCGACACAGATACGCAGTATTTT.

This clonotype was observed once. Without the conserved terminal phenylalanine or tryptophan, this CDR3 likely stems from a read error. The chain couples TRBV7-2 to TRBJ1-6; D uncertain. CDR3 size: 13 residues. V was shortened by 5 bases and J by 6 bases, with 8 bases between the two germline ends. Germline CDR1 is SGHTA and CDR2 is FQGNSA. The CDR3 loop is CASSARGNSPLHL. The DNA for the CDR3 is TGTGCCAGCAGCGCCCGGGGTAATTCACCCCTCCACTTG.

The chain combines TRBV20-1 with TRBJ2-3; the match to TRBD2 covers 16 bases. Per the germline V gene, CDR1 is DFQATT and CDR2 is SNEGSKA (reference sequence). Trimming removed 1 base from V and 4 bases from J; junction bases left unmatched: 5. The CDR3 has 17 residues. CDR3 DNA sequence: TGCAGTGCTAGAGCCGGGACTAGCGGGAGGGCCCCAGATACGCAGTATTTT. Translated, it gives CSARAGTSGRAPDTQYF.

This clonotype was seen only a few times. This chain uses TRBV12-3 or TRBV12-4 with TRBJ1-5; D may be TRBD1 (6 bases). This CDR3 comprises 15 residues. V was trimmed by 4 bases and J by 3 bases, leaving 13 bases between them. The CDR3 DNA reads as TGTGCCAGCAGTTCGGGGGCTTCGAACAATCAGCCCCAGCATTTT. The encoded protein is CASSSGASNNQPQHF.

V and J are TRBV6-5 and TRBJ2-3; TRBD1 aligns across 9 bases. V trimming: 2 bases; J trimming: 4 bases; junction bases outside the gene matches: 7. The CDR3 spans 16 residues. Germline-derived CDR1 and CDR2 are MNHEY and SVGAGI. CDR3 residues: CASSYGTGLRPDTQYF. CDR3 DNA sequence: TGTGCCAGCAGTTACGGGACAGGGCTACGTCCAGATACGCAGTATTTT.

This clonotype appeared a few times. This chain connects TRBV12-3 or TRBV12-4 to TRBJ2-5; 8 bases match TRBD2. The V gene end was trimmed by 6 bases and the J gene end by 4 bases; junction bases not matched to a gene: 7. The CDR3 has 14 amino acids. CDR3 nucleotides: TGTGCCAGCAGAGCCGGGACTAGGGTAGAGACCCAGTACTTC. Translation: CASRAGTRVETQYF.

A few counts support this clonotype. The chain combines TRBV7-2 with TRBJ2-5; possibly TRBD1 for D (5 bases). Germline CDR1 SGHTA, CDR2 FQGNSA. The CDR3 length is 13 residues. The V end lost 5 bases, the J end lost 4 bases, and 11 bases lay between the germline ends. The CDR3 is CASSGIRGETQYF. The CDR3 bases are TGTGCCAGCAGCGGGATTAGGGGAGAGACCCAGTACTTC. The whole variable domain, filled in from reference TRBV7-2 and TRBJ2-5, reads GAGVSQSPSNKVTEKGKDVELRCDPISGHTALYWYRQSLGQGLEFLIYFQGNSAPDKSGLPSDRFSAERTGGSVSTLTIQRTQQEDSAVYLCASSGIRGETQYFGPGTRLLVL.

Concerning this clonotype: A read error may account for a junction end that differs from germline. The chain couples TRBV20-1 to TRBJ2-2; D remains ambiguous. The V gene's germline CDR1 is DFQATT and CDR2 SNEGSKA (reference sequence). The CDR3 totals 16 residues. CDR3 sequence: CCARDSVLYNTGELFF. The DNA for the CDR3 is TGCTGTGCTAGAGATTCGGTACTATACAACACCGGGGAGCTGTTTTTT.

The chain employs TRBV19 and TRBJ2-1, with 8 bases matching TRBD1. The V and J ends lost 5 bases and 3 bases, in that order; junction bases with no gene match: 12. Germline CDR1 reads LNHDA; CDR2 reads SQIVND (reference sequence). The CDR3 consists of 17 residues. Here the CDR3 reads CASSPDPPGGFYNEQFF. DNA for the CDR3: TGTGCCAGTAGTCCCGACCCCCCAGGGGGCTTCTACAATGAGCAGTTCTTC.

This clonotype has only a few counts. V gene TRBV19 combines with J gene TRBJ1-6, with TRBD1 as a possible D gene (5 bases). Trimming pared 6 bases from V and 7 bases from J, leaving 10 bases between. CDR1 is LNHDA and CDR2 is SQIVND in the germline V gene (reference sequence). The CDR3 is made up of 13 amino acids. CDR3 protein: CASSGTVNSPLHF. In DNA, the CDR3 is TGTGCCAGTAGCGGGACGGTGAATTCACCCCTCCACTTT.

Here the CDR3 reads CSALQGSYNEQFF. The CDR3 region has the DNA TGCAGCGCCTTACAGGGTTCCTACAATGAGCAGTTCTTC. The chain is built from TRBV29-1 and TRBJ2-1; D perhaps matches TRBD1 (6 bases). Looked up from germline, CDR1 is SQVTM and CDR2 is ANQGSEA. This CDR3 spans 13 amino acids. The V end was cut by 7 bases, the J end by 1 base, with 11 bases between.

The chain links TRBV20-1 to TRBJ2-7; TRBD2 agrees at 9 bases. Losses at the gene ends were 6 bases for V and 6 bases for J; bases not matched to a gene: 9. This CDR3 contains 13 residues. Germline CDR1 DFQATT, CDR2 SNEGSKA (reference sequence). CDR3 residues: CSAISGSTSEQYF. DNA of the CDR3: TGCAGTGCGATTAGCGGGAGTACTAGCGAGCAGTACTTC.

Only a few counts were recorded for this clonotype. The rearrangement uses TRBV6-2 or TRBV6-3 and TRBJ2-7, with 7 bases matching TRBD1. The V gene's germline CDR1 is MNHEY and CDR2 SVGEGT. This CDR3 region has 14 residues. With 6 bases clipped from V and 4 bases from J, the junction kept 9 bases outside the gene matches. This CDR3 reads CASSSGTAEYEQYF. CDR3 nucleotide sequence: TGTGCCAGCAGCTCTGGGACAGCCGAATACGAGCAGTACTTC.

This clonotype came up a few times. This chain connects TRBV12-3 or TRBV12-4 to TRBJ2-7, with 9 positions matching TRBD1. This CDR3 has 12 amino acids. Trimming at V came to 4 bases and at J to 5 bases, leaving 0 bases not matched to a gene. CDR3 nucleotides: TGTGCCAGCAGTTGGGACAGGGACGAGCAGTACTTC. Protein: CASSWDRDEQYF.

The chain combines TRBV5-1 with TRBJ1-2; 8 nucleotides agree with TRBD1. CDR1 and CDR2 (germline): SGHRS, YFSETQ. V lost 7 bases and J lost 8; bases outside the gene matches: 10. The CDR3 contains 13 residues. The CDR3 nucleotides read TGCGCCAGCGGGGACACAGGGGGAAGCGGCTACACCTTC. Translation gives CASGDTGGSGYTF.

The chain couples TRBV2 to TRBJ2-1, with 7 bases that match TRBD1. The trim removed 10 bases at V and 6 bases at J, leaving 12 bases unmatched. The CDR3 loop spans 14 amino acids. Germline V CDR1 and CDR2: SNHLY, FYNNEI. CDR3 region: CATIRGQRGNEQFF. CDR3 nucleotides: TGTGCCACCATTAGGGGGCAACGGGGCAATGAGCAGTTCTTC.

This clonotype has more than one count but fewer than ten. The rearrangement joins TRBV27 to TRBJ2-7; D is perhaps TRBD1 (6 bases). The CDR3 contains 17 residues. CDR1 MNHEY and CDR2 SMNVEV come from the germline V gene (reference sequence). Trimming left V 0 bases short and J 5 bases short, with 20 bases between. CDR3 amino acids: CASSLSTWGPGADEQYF. The CDR3 DNA follows: TGTGCCAGCAGTTTATCGACATGGGGGCCAGGCGCCGACGAGCAGTACTTC.